The text below deals with one T cell receptor (beta chain). The CDR3 is made up of 16 amino acids. The ends lost 4 bases at V and 5 bases at J; junction bases unmatched: 8. The germline gives CDR1 LNHDA, CDR2 SQIVND (reference sequence). These data originate in a study of blood T cell repertoires in COVID-19. Study-wide context: The origin of the acute and convalescent COVID-19 samples was the United States, Italy and Spain. Nucleic acid was either cDNA or gDNA, and it came from T cells, B-cell-depleted T cells, or PBMCs.

In the original analysis: The authors estimated nucleated cell counts from reference gene primer amplification. Assay: immunoSEQ multiplex PCR; the TCRdb copy retains only in-frame clones and omits some. Clone size and V and J calls were adopted from that table, with D and trimming inferred from the DNA. The sample holds about 310,000 clones, around nine tenths seen once. The sequenced sample was peripheral blood. The sequence was collected from a man aged 65 to 79 with acute or convalescent COVID-19. The genes are TRBV19 and TRBJ1-5; 10 bases match TRBD1. CDR3 residues: CASSKSGTGEDQPQHF. CDR3 nucleotide sequence: TGTGCCAGTAGTAAGAGCGGGACAGGGGAGGATCAGCCCCAGCATTTT.